This T cell receptor beta chain was profiled in a study of T cell responses to AZD1222 COVID-19 vaccine. The CDR3 has 16 residues. Germline CDR1 SNHLY, CDR2 FYNNEI. J was trimmed by 4 bases and V by 6 bases; bases with no gene match: 7. Only in-frame clones appear in the TCRdb table, and some are missing; sequencing was by immunoSEQ multiplex PCR. The table shows over 100,000 clones, with roughly 86% occurring only once. The J gene is TRBJ1-5, the V gene TRBV2; 12 nucleotides align to TRBD1. The TCR originated in an adult in good health. The source material was peripheral blood, sampled on day 0 of MenACWY control vaccination. CDR3 sequence: CASRQGQGAGNQPQHF. The CDR3 region has the DNA TGTGCCAGCAGACAGGGACAGGGGGCCGGGAATCAGCCCCAGCATTTT.